This T cell receptor beta chain was found in a study of graft-versus-host responses after intestinal transplantation. Study-wide findings and caveats: GvH clones appeared in recipient marrow, some first in ileum or blood.

On this clone itself: The antigen remains unidentified.

Unmatched junction bases numbered 5, after V lost 5 bases and J lost 4 bases. The CDR3 consists of 15 residues. CDR1 and CDR2 (germline): MNHEY, SVGAGI. Clones were read by immunoSEQ multiplex PCR, and TCRdb kept only the in-frame ones, dropping some. Of around 39,000 clones detected, over 90% appear once; the ten largest clones hold 3.6%. Material: PBMCs, obtained 734 days after intestinal transplantation. This TCR was sampled from a human patient who received an intestinal transplant, so some T cells may come from the graft donor. J is TRBJ1-5 and V is TRBV6-5; 10 nucleotides match TRBD1. The CDR3 region is CASSQGTGENQPQHF. As DNA, the CDR3 is TGTGCCAGCAGTCAGGGGACAGGGGAAAATCAGCCCCAGCATTTT.